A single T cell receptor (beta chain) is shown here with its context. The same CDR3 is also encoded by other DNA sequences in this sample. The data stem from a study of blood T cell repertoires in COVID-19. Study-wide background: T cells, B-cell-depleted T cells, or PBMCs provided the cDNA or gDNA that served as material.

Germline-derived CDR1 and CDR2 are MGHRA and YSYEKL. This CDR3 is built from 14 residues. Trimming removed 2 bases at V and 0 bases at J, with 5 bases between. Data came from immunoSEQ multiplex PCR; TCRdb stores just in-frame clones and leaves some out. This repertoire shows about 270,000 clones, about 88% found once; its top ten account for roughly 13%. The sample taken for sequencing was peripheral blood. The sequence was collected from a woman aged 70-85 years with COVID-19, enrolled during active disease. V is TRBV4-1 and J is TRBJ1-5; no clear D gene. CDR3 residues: CASSQPGSNQPQHF. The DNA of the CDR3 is TGCGCCAGCAGCCAACCAGGTAGCAATCAGCCCCAGCATTTT.